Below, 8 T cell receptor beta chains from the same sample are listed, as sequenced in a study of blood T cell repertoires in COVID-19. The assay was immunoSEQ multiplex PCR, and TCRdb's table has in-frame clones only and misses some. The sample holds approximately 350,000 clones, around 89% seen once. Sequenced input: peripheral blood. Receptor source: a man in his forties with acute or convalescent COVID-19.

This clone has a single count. CDR3 amino acids: CASSQAIGHYWQFF. For the CDR3, the DNA is TGTGCCAGCAGCCAAGCCATCGGACACTACTGGCAGTTCTTC. The chain recombines TRBV4-2 with TRBJ2-1, with D possibly matching TRBD1 (5 bases). The ends were cut back, 1 base at V and 12 bases at J, with 16 bases in the middle. This CDR3 is built from 14 residues. The V gene's germline CDR1 is LGHNA and CDR2 YNFKEQ.

CDR3 loop: CASSPNQETQYF. The CDR3 DNA is TGTGCCAGCAGCCCCAACCAAGAGACCCAGTACTTC. The chain has TRBV7-6 and TRBJ2-5; D remains unclear. V was cut by 5 bases and J by 0 bases, with 4 bases left in between. Germline values: CDR1 SGHVS, CDR2 FNYEAQ. This CDR3 is built from 12 residues. The variable domain in full, with the rest retrieved from reference TRBV7-6 and TRBJ2-5, is GAGVSQSPRYKVTKRGQDVALRCDPISGHVSLYWYRQALGQGPEFLTYFNYEAQQDKSGLPNDRFSAERPEGSISTLTIQRTEQRDSAMYRCASSPNQETQYFGPGTRLLVL.

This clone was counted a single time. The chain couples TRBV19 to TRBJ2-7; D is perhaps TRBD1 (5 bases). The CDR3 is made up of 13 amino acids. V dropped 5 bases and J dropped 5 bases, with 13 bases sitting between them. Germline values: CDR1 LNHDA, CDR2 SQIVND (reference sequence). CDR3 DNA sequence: TGTGCCAGTAGTGGGGCTAATCGGGACGAGCAGTACTTC. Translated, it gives CASSGANRDEQYF.

The DNA of the CDR3 is TGTGCCAGCAGCTTAGGGGGGCTAGCGGGGGTTGACGAGCAGTACTTC. Protein sequence: CASSLGGLAGVDEQYF. J is TRBJ2-7 and V is TRBV11-2; 10 bases are a match to TRBD2. Germline values: CDR1 SGHAT, CDR2 FQNNGV. V lost 1 base to trimming and J lost 5 bases; unmatched junction nucleotides: 8. The CDR3 has 16 amino acids.

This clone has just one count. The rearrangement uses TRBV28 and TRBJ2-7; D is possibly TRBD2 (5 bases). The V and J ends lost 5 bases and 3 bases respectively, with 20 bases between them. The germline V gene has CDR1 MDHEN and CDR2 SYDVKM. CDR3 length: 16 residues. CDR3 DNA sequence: TGTGCCAGCAGTGGACCGGCCGAGACTACATTCTACGAGCAGTACTTC. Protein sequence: CASSGPAETTFYEQYF. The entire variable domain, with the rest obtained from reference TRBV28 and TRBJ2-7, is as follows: DVKVTQSSRYLVKRTGEKVFLECVQDMDHENMFWYRQDPGLGLRLIYFSYDVKMKEKGDIPEGYSVSREKKERFSLILESASTNQTSMYLCASSGPAETTFYEQYFGPGTRLTVT.

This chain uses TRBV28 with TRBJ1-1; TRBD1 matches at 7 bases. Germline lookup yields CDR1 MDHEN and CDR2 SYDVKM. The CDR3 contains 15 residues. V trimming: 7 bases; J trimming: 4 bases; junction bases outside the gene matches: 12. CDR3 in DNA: TGTGCCAGCATCGTCCGAGACAGGGAGATCACTGAAGCTTTCTTT. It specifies CASIVRDREITEAFF. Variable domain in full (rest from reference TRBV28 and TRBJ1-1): DVKVTQSSRYLVKRTGEKVFLECVQDMDHENMFWYRQDPGLGLRLIYFSYDVKMKEKGDIPEGYSVSREKKERFSLILESASTNQTSMYLCASIVRDREITEAFFGQGTRLTVV.

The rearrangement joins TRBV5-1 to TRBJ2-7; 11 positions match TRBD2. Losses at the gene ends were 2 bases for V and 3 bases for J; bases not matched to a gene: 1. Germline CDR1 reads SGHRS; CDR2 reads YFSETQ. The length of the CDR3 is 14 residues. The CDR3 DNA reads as TGCGCCAGCAGCTTCGGGACTAGCGGCTACGAGCAGTACTTC. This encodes CASSFGTSGYEQYF.

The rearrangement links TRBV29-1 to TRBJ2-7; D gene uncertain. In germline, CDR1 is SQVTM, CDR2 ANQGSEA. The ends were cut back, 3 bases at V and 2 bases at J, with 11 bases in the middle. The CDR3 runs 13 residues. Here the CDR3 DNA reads TGCAGCGTTGAGGCAGGCAGGACCTACGAGCAGTACTTC. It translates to CSVEAGRTYEQYF.